A single sample gave rise to the 32 T cell receptor beta chains below, sequenced in a study of immune evolution from preneoplasia to lung adenocarcinoma (dated by TCRdb to about 2021). Libraries were constructed by the immunoSEQ multiplex PCR assay. In TCRdb, the immuneACCESS table is reduced to in-frame sequences with V and J assigned. These tables do not hold every clone; where another copy was compared, an unresolved V gene accounts for under half, and the others remain unexplained. For this sample there are 4,500 to 5,500 clones; approximately 80% appear just once. The ten largest make up around 7.8% of the sample. Sequenced input: FFPE normal lung tissue adjacent to the tumor. These TCRs come from a person aged 50-75 years with lung adenocarcinoma.

The chain joins TRBV11-2 to TRBJ2-2, with D uncertain. The CDR3 totals 14 residues. Germline V lookup: CDR1 SGHAT, CDR2 FQNNGV. V was shortened by 7 bases and J by 2 bases, with 11 bases between the two germline ends. Here the CDR3 reads CASKLMPNTGELFF. CDR3 sequence (DNA): TGTGCCAGCAAACTAATGCCAAACACCGGGGAGCTGTTTTTT. Variable domain in full (rest from reference TRBV11-2 and TRBJ2-2): EAGVAQSPRYKIIEKRQSVAFWCNPISGHATLYWYQQILGQGPKLLIQFQNNGVVDDSQLPKDRFSAERLKGVDSTLKIQPAKLEDSAVYLCASKLMPNTGELFFGEGSRLTVL.

The chain has TRBV28 and TRBJ2-2, with TRBD2 matching 7 bases. Trimming removed 3 bases from V and 5 bases from J; junction bases left unmatched: 6. The CDR3 runs 15 residues. Germline lookup yields CDR1 MDHEN and CDR2 SYDVKM. In nucleotides, the CDR3 is TGTGCCAGCAGTTTTGGAGGGGAGGGAACCGGGGAGCTGTTTTTT. This gives the protein CASSFGGEGTGELFF. Using reference TRBV28 and TRBJ2-2 for the parts outside the CDR3, the full variable domain is DVKVTQSSRYLVKRTGEKVFLECVQDMDHENMFWYRQDPGLGLRLIYFSYDVKMKEKGDIPEGYSVSREKKERFSLILESASTNQTSMYLCASSFGGEGTGELFFGEGSRLTVL.

The chain links TRBV5-1 to TRBJ2-7, with D unresolved. Germline V gene lookup returns CDR1 SGHRS and CDR2 YFSETQ. CDR3 length: 13 residues. With 0 bases removed from V and 6 bases from J, the gap between germline ends came to 10 bases. In nucleotides, the CDR3 is TGCGCCAGCAGCTTGGGGGCCCCCCTCGAGCAGTACTTC. This codes for CASSLGAPLEQYF. The whole variable domain, remainder taken from reference TRBV5-1 and TRBJ2-7, is KAGVTQTPRYLIKTRGQQVTLSCSPISGHRSVSWYQQTPGQGLQFLFEYFSETQRNKGNFPGRFSGRQFSNSRSEMNVSTLELGDSALYLCASSLGAPLEQYFGPGTRLTVT.

V is TRBV7-6 and J is TRBJ2-7; a weak D match, TRBD1 (6 bases). The CDR3 spans 15 residues. The germline V gene encodes CDR1 SGHVS and CDR2 FNYEAQ. Trimming took off 5 bases at V and 2 bases at J, with 16 bases between the two ends. The CDR3 sequence is CASSRRTDDPYEQYF. The CDR3 DNA reads as TGTGCCAGCAGCCGGAGGACAGATGATCCCTACGAGCAGTACTTC.

The chain uses TRBV7-2 and TRBJ1-3, with D tentatively TRBD1 (5 bases). The length of the CDR3 is 13 residues. CDR1 and CDR2 (germline): SGHTA, FQGNSA. V lost 0 bases to trimming and J lost 11 bases, with 11 bases between them. The CDR3 DNA is TGTGCCAGCAGCTTAGCAGGGACTACACCCATATATTTT. It translates to CASSLAGTTPIYF.

The chain uses TRBV6-1 and TRBJ2-4; 8 bases fit TRBD2. The CDR3 runs 15 residues. Looked up from germline, CDR1 is MNHNS and CDR2 is SASEGT. The V gene end was trimmed by 8 bases and the J gene end by 7 bases; junction bases not matched to a gene: 13. The CDR3 loop is CASALSGGRGNIQYF. The CDR3 DNA reads TGTGCCAGCGCCTTGAGCGGGGGAAGGGGTAACATTCAGTACTTC.

The V gene is TRBV7-3, the J gene TRBJ2-5; 7 bases are a match to TRBD2. The CDR3 contains 13 residues. Germline assignment: CDR1 SGHTA and CDR2 FQGTGA. V lost 5 bases to trimming and J lost 5 bases; unmatched junction nucleotides: 5. CDR3 DNA sequence: TGTGCCAGCAGCCAGGGCGGGAGCGAGACCCAGTACTTC. Amino acids: CASSQGGSETQYF.

V gene TRBV21-1 combines with J gene TRBJ2-4; the tabulated D call, TRBD2, remains unverified against the DNA. TRBV21-1 is given as a pseudogene. The CDR3 covers 14 residues. As DNA, the CDR3 is TGTGCCAGCAGCAAACGGGGAAGAGCCAACATTCAGTACTTC. Protein product: CASSKRGRANIQYF.

The chain recombines TRBV11-2 with TRBJ2-1; 7 bases fit TRBD2. V lost 5 bases, J lost 3 bases, and 10 bases stayed unmatched. Per germline, CDR1 SGHAT and CDR2 FQNNGV. The CDR3 extends over 16 amino acids. The CDR3 bases are TGTGCCAGCAGCAATCCCCGCGCTAGCGGCTACAATGAGCAGTTCTTC. This sequence encodes CASSNPRASGYNEQFF.

V gene TRBV25-1 combines with J gene TRBJ2-2; the D is unclear. Germline values: CDR1 MGHDK, CDR2 SYGVNS. The CDR3 is made up of 13 amino acids. Trimming pared 1 base from V and 7 bases from J, leaving 7 bases between. For the CDR3, the DNA is TGTGCCAGCAGTGAATTTAACGGCGGGGAGCTGTTTTTT. This sequence encodes CASSEFNGGELFF.

This clone showed up just a few times. This rearrangement joins TRBV10-3 to TRBJ2-1; TRBD2 matches 11 bases. The V and J ends lost 9 bases and 7 bases, in that order; junction bases with no gene match: 11. The CDR3 covers 15 residues. CDR1 and CDR2 (germline): ENHRY, SYGVKD. The CDR3 coding sequence is TGTGCCATTGGGCGACTAGCGGGAACGGGGAATGAGCAGTTCTTC. The encoded protein is CAIGRLAGTGNEQFF.

The V and J genes are TRBV29-1 and TRBJ2-3; possibly TRBD2 for D (5 bases). Trimming cost V 7 bases and J 5 bases, with 16 bases left between them. The CDR3 consists of 13 residues. Germline V gives CDR1 SQVTM, CDR2 ANQGSEA. CDR3 in DNA: TGCAGCGCCAACGGACTCGCCGGAGATACGCAGTATTTT. Translation: CSANGLAGDTQYF.

The chain recombines TRBV28 with TRBJ2-5; 8 positions match TRBD1. The CDR3 consists of 14 residues. Germline V lookup: CDR1 MDHEN, CDR2 SYDVKM. Trimming took 7 bases from V and 4 from J; bases not matched to a gene: 8. Written as DNA, the CDR3 is TGTGCCAGCAAGCAGGGGGCGGGCGGAGAGACCCAGTACTTC. It encodes CASKQGAGGETQYF.

V is TRBV6-6 and J is TRBJ2-3; D not certain. V was clipped by 6 bases and J by 3 bases, with 7 bases between them. This CDR3 has 12 amino acids. From germline, CDR1 is MNHNY and CDR2 SVGAGI (reference sequence). The CDR3 bases are TGTGCCAGCAGCCGCGAAACAGATACGCAGTATTTT. Translation: CASSRETDTQYF.

This clone has just one count. CDR3 protein: CASSIGEIGLANYGYTF. CDR3 bases: TGTGCCAGTAGTATCGGAGAGATCGGGCTAGCTAACTATGGCTACACCTTC. This chain connects TRBV19 to TRBJ1-2; D ambiguous. This CDR3 has 17 residues. Per germline, CDR1 LNHDA and CDR2 SQIVND (reference sequence). The V end lost 3 bases, the J end lost 0 bases, and 17 bases lay between the germline ends.

The chain recombines TRBV6-7 with TRBJ2-3, with TRBD2 identical over 7 bases. Being an ORF, TRBV6-7 has a function that is uncertain. Trimming removed 0 bases from V and 0 bases from J; junction bases left unmatched: 6. This CDR3 is 17 amino acids long. The chain's CDR3 is CASSYSNGSGSTDTQYF. Here the CDR3 DNA reads TGTGCCAGCAGTTACTCTAATGGTAGCGGGAGCACAGATACGCAGTATTTT.

J is TRBJ1-2 and V is TRBV5-1; D gene ambiguous. Per germline, CDR1 SGHRS and CDR2 YFSETQ. The CDR3 extends over 15 amino acids. V was clipped by 4 bases and J by 7 bases, with 20 bases between them. The DNA for the CDR3 is TGCGCCAGCAGCCCGGCAGTTGAAGGGTTAAGTGGCTACACCTTC. Amino acids: CASSPAVEGLSGYTF.

This sequence joins TRBV9 and TRBJ1-3; 8 bases are shared with TRBD1. The junction had 8 bases not matched to a gene; V was cut back by 4 bases and J by 2 bases. CDR3 length: 16 amino acids. CDR1 is SGDLS, CDR2 YYNGEE, per germline. Here the CDR3 reads CASSTRAGGAGNTIYF. The CDR3 DNA sequence: TGTGCCAGCAGCACGCGTGCAGGGGGCGCTGGAAACACCATATATTTT.

V is TRBV29-1 and J is TRBJ2-7; perhaps TRBD2 as D (5 bases). Per germline, CDR1 SQVTM and CDR2 ANQGSEA. Trimming took off 7 bases at V and 4 bases at J, with 14 bases between the two ends. This CDR3 region has 12 residues. DNA for the CDR3: TGCAGCGCTATGTGGGGAGAGTACGAGCAGTACTTC. The encoded protein is CSAMWGEYEQYF.

The chain couples TRBV5-1 to TRBJ2-2, with D unclear. The CDR3 has 12 amino acids. Germline lookup yields CDR1 SGHRS and CDR2 YFSETQ. V lost 0 bases, J lost 3 bases, and 0 bases lay in between. The CDR3 loop is CASSLDTGELFF. CDR3 bases: TGCGCCAGCAGCTTGGACACCGGGGAGCTGTTTTTT.

As regards this clone: The sample holds other DNA sequences that translate to the same CDR3. The chain joins TRBV19 to TRBJ1-5; D is ambiguous. This CDR3 region has 13 residues. V was clipped by 6 bases and J by 6 bases, with 12 bases between them. The germline gives CDR1 LNHDA, CDR2 SQIVND (reference sequence). DNA for the CDR3: TGTGCCAGTAGCAGCTGGGAGGGTCAGCCCCAGCATTTT. This translates into CASSSWEGQPQHF.

The chain uses TRBV28 and TRBJ2-7; 9 bases are shared with TRBD1. The CDR3 runs 15 residues. Looked up from germline, CDR1 is MDHEN and CDR2 is SYDVKM. Trimming removed 1 base from V and 2 bases from J; junction bases left unmatched: 3. CDR3 residues: CASSLFTGGPYEQYF. The CDR3 nucleotides are TGTGCCAGCAGTTTATTTACAGGGGGCCCCTACGAGCAGTACTTC.

This chain joins TRBV14 and TRBJ2-5; TRBD1 might be the D (5 bases). V was trimmed by 5 bases and J by 2 bases, leaving 15 bases between them. Germline CDR1 reads SGHDN; CDR2 reads FVKESK. The CDR3 has 15 amino acids. The CDR3 reads CASSKQELIQETQYF. The CDR3 DNA sequence: TGTGCCAGCAGCAAACAGGAGTTGATTCAAGAGACCCAGTACTTC.

This chain uses TRBV29-1 with TRBJ1-1; the D is unclear. The CDR3 has 12 amino acids. V was clipped by 6 bases and J by 4 bases, with 12 bases between them. Germline CDR1 and CDR2: SQVTM and ANQGSEA. CDR3 DNA: TGCAGCGTCTTGCTGGTGGGCACTGAAGCTTTCTTT. Translated, it gives CSVLLVGTEAFF.

This clone appeared a single time. The chain recombines TRBV6-6 with TRBJ2-7; D is tentatively TRBD1 or TRBD2 (5 bases each). The V and J ends lost 8 bases and 0 bases respectively, with 8 bases between them. Germline-derived CDR1 and CDR2 are MNHNY and SVGAGI (reference sequence). The CDR3 contains 12 residues. This CDR3 is CASEGYSYEQYF. CDR3 nucleotide sequence: TGTGCCAGCGAGGGGTACTCCTACGAGCAGTACTTC.

This clone was seen a handful of times. The rearrangement uses TRBV5-1 and TRBJ2-7; no reliable D call. Trimming stripped 6 bases from V and 0 bases from J, with 13 bases between. Germline loops: CDR1 SGHRS, CDR2 YFSETQ. This CDR3 comprises 14 residues. CDR3: CASNPTSSSYEQYF. For the CDR3, the DNA is TGCGCCAGCAACCCAACGTCCAGCTCCTACGAGCAGTACTTC.

The CDR3 DNA sequence: TGTGCCACCTTAAGGGGGGGAGTGAACACTGAAGCTTTCTTT. It yields the protein CATLRGGVNTEAFF. V gene TRBV15 combines with J gene TRBJ1-1; possible D gene TRBD1, 6 bases. CDR1 and CDR2 from the germline V gene are LNHNV and YYDKDF (reference sequence). The CDR3 contains 14 residues. Deletions cut 8 bases from V and 0 bases from J, with 13 bases between. Based on the CDR3 plus reference TRBV15 and TRBJ1-1, the full variable domain is DAMVIQNPRYQVTQFGKPVTLSCSQTLNHNVMYWYQQKSSQAPKLLFHYYDKDFNNEADTPDNFQSRRPNTSFCFLDIRSPGLGDTAMYLCATLRGGVNTEAFFGQGTRLTVV.

This rearrangement joins TRBV11-3 to TRBJ2-1; tentative D call: TRBD2 (5 bases). Trimming shortened V by 5 bases and J by 11 bases, and 19 bases separated the two germline ends. Germline V CDR1 and CDR2: SGHNT, YENEEA. There are 14 residues in the CDR3. The CDR3 DNA reads TGTGCCAGCAGCAAGCGAGAGGGAGAGTCAAAGCAGTTCTTC. Residues: CASSKREGESKQFF.

This clone was recorded only once. The chain recombines TRBV30 with TRBJ2-7; 9 positions match TRBD2. V was clipped by 1 base and J by 3 bases; unmatched bases: 4. The CDR3 extends over 14 amino acids. Germline V CDR1 and CDR2: GTSNPN, SVGIG (reference sequence). In DNA form, the CDR3 reads TGTGCCTGGAGTGATGCGGGAGGGGGCTACGAGCAGTACTTC. Residues: CAWSDAGGGYEQYF.

The rearrangement uses TRBV4-1 and TRBJ2-7, with 10 bases fitting TRBD1. Germline V lookup: CDR1 MGHRA, CDR2 YSYEKL. This CDR3 is built from 16 residues. The V segment lost 4 bases and the J segment 6 bases; nucleotides outside the gene matches: 12. Here the CDR3 reads CASSLSPGQGSGEQYF. Here the CDR3 DNA reads TGCGCCAGCAGCCTATCCCCGGGACAGGGGTCAGGCGAGCAGTACTTC.

Written as DNA, the CDR3 is TGTGCCAGCACCCCCCTGGGTTCTGGGGCCAACGTCCTGACTTTC. Protein product: CASTPLGSGANVLTF. The chain employs TRBV27 and TRBJ2-6, with D hard to call. The germline V gene encodes CDR1 MNHEY and CDR2 SMNVEV (reference sequence). The V and J ends lost 7 bases and 1 base respectively, with 11 bases between them. This CDR3 is built from 15 residues.

This clone was counted a single time. The chain couples TRBV30 to TRBJ1-1; D is ambiguous. Germline values: CDR1 GTSNPN, CDR2 SVGIG (reference sequence). V lost 3 bases to trimming and J lost 6 bases, with 11 bases between them. The CDR3 sequence is 12 residues long. The CDR3 DNA reads TGTGCCTGGAGAGCGGAGTTTGCTGAAGCTTTCTTT. Translated, it gives CAWRAEFAEAFF. Supplemented by reference TRBV30 and TRBJ1-1, the full variable domain reads SQTIHQWPATLVQPVGSPLSLECTVEGTSNPNLYWYRQAAGRGLQLLFYSVGIGQISSEVPQNLSASRPQDRQFILSSKKLLLSDSGFYLCAWRAEFAEAFFGQGTRLTVV.